This entry describes one T cell receptor (beta chain). The CDR3 spans 14 residues. V lost 2 bases and J lost 8, with 12 bases in between. The germline CDR1 and CDR2 sequences are WSHSY and SAAADI. The method was immunoSEQ multiplex PCR; TCRdb's version includes in-frame clones alone and lacks a portion of them. The sample lists just over 25,000 clones, around four fifths seen once, with 1% to 1.5% in the top ten. The record originates from a study of preoperative IRX-2 immunotherapy in early breast cancer. Noted treatment: preoperative locoregional IRX-2 cytokine immunotherapy. Samples came from a phase Ib trial of preoperative locoregional IRX-2 cytokine immunotherapy.

J is TRBJ1-4 and V is TRBV10-2, with D hard to call. The input for sequencing was lymph node tissue, taken after IRX-2 immunotherapy. The receptor's source is a human donor with breast cancer. DNA of the CDR3: TGCGCCAGCAGTGAGAACAGTTTGAAAGAAAAACTGTTTTTT. It is translated as CASSENSLKEKLFF.